The T cell receptor beta chain under discussion was sequenced for a study of Graves' ophthalmopathy and Graves' hyperthyroidism. Newly diagnosed, the hyperthyroidism patients had under 2 months' duration and were aged 18 to 65. Germline-derived CDR1 and CDR2 are SNHLY and FYNNEI. The CDR3 is 14 amino acids. V was shortened by 7 bases and J by 5 bases, with 17 bases between the two germline ends. The authors amplified TCR beta CDR3 regions from RNA transcripts. After a first-round RT-PCR with HTBI primers, a second-round multiplex PCR was run. TCRdb reanalysed the multiplex PCR reads using MiXCR and keeps one entry per CDR3 protein. The sample contains hundreds of thousands of distinct CDR3 sequences, over 20% of which appear only once.

This clonotype was obtained from a woman younger than 30 with stable Graves' hyperthyroidism. Some clones in this sample may be carry-over from other donors' samples. The rearrangement uses TRBV2 and TRBJ2-5; D is possibly TRBD2 (7 bases). Sequences were obtained from peripheral blood. CDR3 bases: TGTGCCAGCACAGGACTAGAAGGGGGGGAGACCCAGTACTTC. As protein: CASTGLEGGETQYF.